The next 6 T cell receptor beta chains were all read from a single sample in a study of glioma-infiltrating T cells after dendritic cell vaccination (dated by TCRdb to the mid-2010s). The library was produced with the immunoSEQ multiplex PCR assay. TCRdb stores this immuneACCESS table with in-frame sequences only. Part of the clones is absent; in the studies checked, under half of the shortfall reflects unresolved V genes, and no reason is known for the rest. The sample table holds 90,000 to 110,000 clones, of which 90% were seen once. The leading ten clones occupy approximately 2.7% of the sample. The time point label here, explained by the study, means: after dendritic cell vaccination, including at tumor progression/relapse. The sample was blood, taken after dendritic cell vaccination. These receptors were taken from a human donor with glioblastoma.

V and J are TRBV18 and TRBJ2-3, with 8 bases fitting TRBD2. The germline CDR1 and CDR2 sequences are KGHSH and LQKENI. This CDR3 comprises 17 residues. Losses at the gene ends were 0 bases for V and 1 base for J; bases not matched to a gene: 6. The DNA for the CDR3 is TGTGCCAGCTCACCACCCAAGCGGGAGATTGGCACAGATACGCAGTATTTT. It encodes CASSPPKREIGTDTQYF.

This chain links TRBV2 with TRBJ1-4; maybe TRBD1 (6 bases). Germline lookup yields CDR1 SNHLY and CDR2 FYNNEI. The V end was cut by 8 bases, the J end by 2 bases, with 12 bases between. This CDR3 has 14 amino acids. The CDR3 DNA follows: TGTGCCAGCCAAGGGGGGGCGACTAATGAAAAACTGTTTTTT. As protein: CASQGGATNEKLFF.

This chain joins TRBV18 and TRBJ1-6; D call uncertain. V was clipped by 0 bases and J by 6 bases, with 6 bases between them. Germline loops: CDR1 KGHSH, CDR2 LQKENI. The CDR3 is 14 amino acids. The DNA of the CDR3 is TGTGCCAGCTCACCACCTGGCCGTAATTCACCCCTCCACTTT. This encodes CASSPPGRNSPLHF.

The rearrangement links TRBV7-8 to TRBJ2-7; TRBD2 matches at 8 bases. The CDR3 totals 15 residues. V trimming: 4 bases; J trimming: 4 bases; junction bases outside the gene matches: 9. CDR1 and CDR2 (germline): SGHVS, FQNEAQ. CDR3 loop: CASSSEAGEGYEQYF. The CDR3 DNA reads as TGTGCCAGCAGCTCGGAAGCGGGGGAGGGTTACGAGCAGTACTTC.

The chain has TRBV7-9 and TRBJ1-2, with D perhaps TRBD1 (6 bases). The CDR3 has 12 residues. Germline V CDR1 and CDR2: SEHNR, FQNEAQ (reference sequence). Trimming pared 5 bases from V and 5 bases from J, leaving 9 bases between. Here the CDR3 reads CASSEGGYGYTF. The CDR3 DNA sequence: TGTGCCAGCAGCGAAGGGGGATATGGCTACACCTTC.

This clone turned up a few times. This chain connects TRBV6-1 to TRBJ1-2; D not certain. CDR1 and CDR2 from the germline V gene are MNHNS and SASEGT. The ends were cut back, 8 bases at V and 0 bases at J, with 13 bases in the middle. This CDR3 is 14 amino acids long. The CDR3 sequence is CASVSMFSNYGYTF. CDR3 bases: TGTGCCAGCGTCTCTATGTTTTCTAACTATGGCTACACCTTC.